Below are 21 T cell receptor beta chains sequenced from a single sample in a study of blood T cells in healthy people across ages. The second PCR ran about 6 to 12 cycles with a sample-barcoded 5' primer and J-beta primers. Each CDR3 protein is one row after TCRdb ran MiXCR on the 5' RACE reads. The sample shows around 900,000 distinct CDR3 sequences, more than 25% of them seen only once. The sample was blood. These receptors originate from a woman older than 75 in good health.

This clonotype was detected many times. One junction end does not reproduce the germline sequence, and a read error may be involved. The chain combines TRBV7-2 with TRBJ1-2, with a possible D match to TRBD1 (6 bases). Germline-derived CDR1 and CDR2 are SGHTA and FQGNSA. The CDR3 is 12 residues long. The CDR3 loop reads CASSSGQYGYTF. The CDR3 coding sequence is TGCGCCAGCAGCTCAGGACAGTATGGCTACACCTTC. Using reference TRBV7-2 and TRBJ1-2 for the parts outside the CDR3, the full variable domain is GAGVSQSPSNKVTEKGKDVELRCDPISGHTALYWYRQSLGQGLEFLIYFQGNSAPDKSGLPSDRFSAERTGGSVSTLTIQRTQQEDSAVYLCASSSGQYGYTFGSGTRLTVV.

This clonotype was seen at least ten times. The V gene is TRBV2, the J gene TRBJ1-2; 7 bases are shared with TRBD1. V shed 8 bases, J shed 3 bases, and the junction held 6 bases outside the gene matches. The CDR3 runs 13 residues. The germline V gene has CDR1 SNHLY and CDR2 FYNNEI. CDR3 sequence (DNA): TGTGCCAGCGGGACAGCGGGGTACTATGGCTACACCTTC. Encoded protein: CASGTAGYYGYTF.

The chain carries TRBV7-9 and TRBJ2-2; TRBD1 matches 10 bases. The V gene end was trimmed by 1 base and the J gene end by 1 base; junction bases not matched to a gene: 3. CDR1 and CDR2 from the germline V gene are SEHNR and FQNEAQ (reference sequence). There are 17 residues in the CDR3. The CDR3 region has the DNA TGTGCCAGCAGCTTAGGGGACAGGGGACGGAACACCGGGGAGCTGTTTTTT. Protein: CASSLGDRGRNTGELFF.

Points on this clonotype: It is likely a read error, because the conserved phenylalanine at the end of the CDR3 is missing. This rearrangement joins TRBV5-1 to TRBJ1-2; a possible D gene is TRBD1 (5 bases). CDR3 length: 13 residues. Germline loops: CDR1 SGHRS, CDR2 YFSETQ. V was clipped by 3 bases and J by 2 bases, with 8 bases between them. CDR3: CASSSTGNYGYTV. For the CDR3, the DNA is TGCGCCAGCAGCTCCACAGGAAACTATGGCTACACCGTC.

The CDR3 region is CASSPSGHFYEQYF. The CDR3 nucleotides read TGTGCCAGCAGCCCTTCCGGACACTTCTACGAGCAGTACTTC. V and J are TRBV7-9 and TRBJ2-7; tentative D call: TRBD1 (5 bases). Trimming stripped 5 bases from V and 3 bases from J, with 14 bases between. The germline CDR1 and CDR2 sequences are SEHNR and FQNEAQ (reference sequence). The CDR3 covers 14 residues.

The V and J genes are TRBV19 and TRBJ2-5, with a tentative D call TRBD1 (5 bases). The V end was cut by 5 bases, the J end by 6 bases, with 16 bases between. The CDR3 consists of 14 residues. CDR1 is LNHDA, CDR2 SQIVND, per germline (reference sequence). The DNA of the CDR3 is TGTGCCAGTAGTTCTGGGCCCCTGGGGCAGACCCAGTACTTC. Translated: CASSSGPLGQTQYF.

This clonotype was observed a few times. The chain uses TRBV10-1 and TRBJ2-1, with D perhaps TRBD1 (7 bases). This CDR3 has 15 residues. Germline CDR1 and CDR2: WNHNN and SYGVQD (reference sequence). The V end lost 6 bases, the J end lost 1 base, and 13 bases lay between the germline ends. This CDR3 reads CASSTQGGSYNEQFF. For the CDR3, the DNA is TGCGCCAGCAGCACGCAGGGGGGATCCTACAATGAGCAGTTCTTC.

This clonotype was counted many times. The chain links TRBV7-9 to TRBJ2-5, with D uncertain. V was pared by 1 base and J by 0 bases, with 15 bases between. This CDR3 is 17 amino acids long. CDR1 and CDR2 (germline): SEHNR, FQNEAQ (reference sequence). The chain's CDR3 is CASSLVRNAPYQETQYF. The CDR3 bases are TGTGCCAGCAGCTTAGTCAGGAACGCGCCGTACCAAGAGACCCAGTACTTC.

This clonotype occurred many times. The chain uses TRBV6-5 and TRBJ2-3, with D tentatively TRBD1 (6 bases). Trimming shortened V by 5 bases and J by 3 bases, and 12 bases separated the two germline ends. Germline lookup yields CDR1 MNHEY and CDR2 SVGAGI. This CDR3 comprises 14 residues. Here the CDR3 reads CASSQQGKTDTQYF. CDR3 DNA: TGTGCCAGCAGTCAACAGGGTAAAACAGATACGCAGTATTTT.

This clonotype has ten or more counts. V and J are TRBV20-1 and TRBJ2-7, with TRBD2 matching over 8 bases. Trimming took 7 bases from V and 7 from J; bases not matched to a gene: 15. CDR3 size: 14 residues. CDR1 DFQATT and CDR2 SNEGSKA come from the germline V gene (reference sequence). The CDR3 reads CSVPDLSGGEEQYF. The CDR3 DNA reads TGCAGTGTCCCGGACCTGAGCGGGGGTGAAGAGCAGTACTTC.

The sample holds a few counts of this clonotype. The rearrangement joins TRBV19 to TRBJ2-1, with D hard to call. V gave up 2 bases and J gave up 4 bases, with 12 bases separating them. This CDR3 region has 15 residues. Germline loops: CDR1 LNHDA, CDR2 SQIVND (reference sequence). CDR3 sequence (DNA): TGTGCCAGTAGTATATCTGTGGGGAATTACAATGAGCAGTTCTTC. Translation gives CASSISVGNYNEQFF.

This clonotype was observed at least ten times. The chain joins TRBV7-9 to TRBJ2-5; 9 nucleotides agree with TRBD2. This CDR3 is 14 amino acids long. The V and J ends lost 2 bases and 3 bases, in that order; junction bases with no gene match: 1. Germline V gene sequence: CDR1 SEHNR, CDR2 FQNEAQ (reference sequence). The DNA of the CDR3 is TGTGCCAGCAGCTTACAGCGGGGGGAAGAGACCCAGTACTTC. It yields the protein CASSLQRGEETQYF.

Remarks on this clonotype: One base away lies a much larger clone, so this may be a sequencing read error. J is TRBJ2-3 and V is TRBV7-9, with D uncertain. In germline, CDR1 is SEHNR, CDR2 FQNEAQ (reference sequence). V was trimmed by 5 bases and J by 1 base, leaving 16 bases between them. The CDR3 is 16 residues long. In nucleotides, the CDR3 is TGTGCCAGCAGCCAGATCGTTAGCCGAGGCACAGATACGCAGTATTTT. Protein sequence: CASSQIVSRGTDTQYF.

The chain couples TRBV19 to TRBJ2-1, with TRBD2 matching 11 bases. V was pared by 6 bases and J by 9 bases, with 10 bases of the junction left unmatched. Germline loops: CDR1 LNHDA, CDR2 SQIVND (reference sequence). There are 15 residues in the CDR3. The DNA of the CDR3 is TGTGCCAGTAGATTTGCTAGCGGGGGGAGGGTTGAGCAGTTCTTC. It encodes CASRFASGGRVEQFF.

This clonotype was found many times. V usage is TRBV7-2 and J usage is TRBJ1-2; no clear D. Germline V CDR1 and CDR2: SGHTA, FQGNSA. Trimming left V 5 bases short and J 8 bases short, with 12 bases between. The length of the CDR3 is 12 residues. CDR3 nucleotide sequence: TGTGCCAGCAGCCCATCAGTGGGGGGCTACACCTTC. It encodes CASSPSVGGYTF. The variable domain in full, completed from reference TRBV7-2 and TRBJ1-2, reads GAGVSQSPSNKVTEKGKDVELRCDPISGHTALYWYRQSLGQGLEFLIYFQGNSAPDKSGLPSDRFSAERTGGSVSTLTIQRTQQEDSAVYLCASSPSVGGYTFGSGTRLTVV.

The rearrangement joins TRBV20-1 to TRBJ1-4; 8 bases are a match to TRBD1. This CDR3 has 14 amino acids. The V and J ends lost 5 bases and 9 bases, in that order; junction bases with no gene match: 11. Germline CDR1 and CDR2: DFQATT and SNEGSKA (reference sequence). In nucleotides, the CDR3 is TGCAGTGCTGAACGACAGGGGAGGGACAAAAAACTGTTTTTT. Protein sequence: CSAERQGRDKKLFF.

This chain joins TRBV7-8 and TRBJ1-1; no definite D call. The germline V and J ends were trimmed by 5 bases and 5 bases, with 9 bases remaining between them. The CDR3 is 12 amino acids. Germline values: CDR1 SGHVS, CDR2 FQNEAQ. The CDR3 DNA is TGTGCCAGCAGCCCGAAAAAGACTGAAGCTTTCTTT. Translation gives CASSPKKTEAFF.

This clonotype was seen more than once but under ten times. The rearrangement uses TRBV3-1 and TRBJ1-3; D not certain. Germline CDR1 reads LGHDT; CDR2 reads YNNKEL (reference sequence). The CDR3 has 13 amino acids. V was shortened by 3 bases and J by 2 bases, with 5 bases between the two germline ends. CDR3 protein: CASSQRTGNTIYF. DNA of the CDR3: TGTGCCAGCAGCCAGCGGACTGGAAACACCATATATTTT.

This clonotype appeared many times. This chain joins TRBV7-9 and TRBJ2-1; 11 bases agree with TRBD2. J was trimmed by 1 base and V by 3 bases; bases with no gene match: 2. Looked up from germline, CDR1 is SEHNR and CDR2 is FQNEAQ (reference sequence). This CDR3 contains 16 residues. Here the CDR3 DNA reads TGTGCCAGCAGCTTCACTAGCGGGGGATCCTACAATGAGCAGTTCTTC. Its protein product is CASSFTSGGSYNEQFF.

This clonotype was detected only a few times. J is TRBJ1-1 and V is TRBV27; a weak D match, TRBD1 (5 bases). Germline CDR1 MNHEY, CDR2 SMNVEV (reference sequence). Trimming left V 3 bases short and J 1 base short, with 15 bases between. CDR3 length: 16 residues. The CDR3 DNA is TGTGCCAGCAGTTTTGGGGGGGTCGGAGAGAACACTGAAGCTTTCTTT. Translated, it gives CASSFGGVGENTEAFF.

CDR3 coding DNA: TGTGCCAGCAGCTTAGTGCGGGGGGGCGCCGGGGAGCTGTTTTTT. This codes for CASSLVRGGAGELFF. The chain couples TRBV11-2 to TRBJ2-2, with 9 bases that match TRBD2. The CDR3 is made up of 15 amino acids. After removal of 1 base from V and 6 bases from J, the junction contained 3 bases not matched to a gene. The V gene's germline CDR1 is SGHAT and CDR2 FQNNGV.